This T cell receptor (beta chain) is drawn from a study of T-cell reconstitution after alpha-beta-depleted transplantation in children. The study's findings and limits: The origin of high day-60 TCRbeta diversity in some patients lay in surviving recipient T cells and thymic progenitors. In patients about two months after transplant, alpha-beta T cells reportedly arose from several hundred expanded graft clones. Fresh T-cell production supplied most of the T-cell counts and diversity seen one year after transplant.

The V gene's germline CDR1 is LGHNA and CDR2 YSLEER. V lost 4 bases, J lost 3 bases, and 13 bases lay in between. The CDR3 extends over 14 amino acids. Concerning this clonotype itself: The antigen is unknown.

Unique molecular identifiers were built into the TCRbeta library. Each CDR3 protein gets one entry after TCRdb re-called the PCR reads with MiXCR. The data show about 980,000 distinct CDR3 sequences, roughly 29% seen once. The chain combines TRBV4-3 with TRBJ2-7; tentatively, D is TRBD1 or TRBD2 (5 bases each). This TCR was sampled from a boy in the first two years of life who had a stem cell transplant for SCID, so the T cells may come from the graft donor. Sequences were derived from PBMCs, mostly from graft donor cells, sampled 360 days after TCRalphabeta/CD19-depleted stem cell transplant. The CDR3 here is CASSPGTELYEQYF. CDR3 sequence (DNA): TGCGCCAGCAGCCCGGGGACGGAGCTCTACGAGCAGTACTTC.